This T cell receptor beta chain was found in a study of T cell responses to AZD1222 COVID-19 vaccine. On the study more broadly: Analysis merged second doses at about 4 or about 12 weeks. Study-wide results and caveats: Scientists sampled the repertoires only once the peak T cell response had passed. Unmutated variant regions are reportedly targeted by nearly half of spike-specific TCRs. Spike regions recognized by vaccine-associated CD4 TCRs spanned the protein, led by 160-218 and 743-854.

Measured with immunoSEQ multiplex PCR; TCRdb has only the in-frame clones, and not every one. There are tens of thousands of clones in the sample; 86% occur only once, and 8.7% lies in the top ten. Notes on this clone: Its antigen is unidentified.

The clonotype comes from an adult in good health. The source was peripheral blood, collected on day 0 of AZD1222 vaccination.

CDR3 sequence: CASTRGARETQYF. Written as DNA, the CDR3 is TGTGCCAGCACCCGGGGGGCCCGAGAGACCCAGTACTTC. This chain links TRBV6-5 with TRBJ2-5, with a tentative D call TRBD2 (7 bases). The germline gives CDR1 MNHEY, CDR2 SVGAGI. The CDR3 sequence is 13 residues long. Trimming shortened V by 7 bases and J by 4 bases, and 13 bases separated the two germline ends.